Each of the 24 T cell receptor beta chains below was sequenced from the same sample in a study of T cells in localized non-small cell lung cancer. Assay used: immunoSEQ multiplex PCR; TCRdb lists only in-frame clones, some missing. The data show around 91,000 clones, with about 91% seen just once and roughly 14% held by the top ten. Material: peripheral blood, obtained before any cancer treatment. The receptors were gathered from a man between 40 and 75 years old with stage I squamous cell lung carcinoma.

The J gene is TRBJ1-3, the V gene TRBV7-9, with unresolved D. V was trimmed by 11 bases and J by 0 bases, leaving 11 bases between them. Germline V gene sequence: CDR1 SEHNR, CDR2 FQNEAQ (reference sequence). This CDR3 has 13 residues. CDR3 coding DNA: TGTGCCGTCCCGCCCTACTCTGGAAACACCATATATTTT. Protein sequence: CAVPPYSGNTIYF.

In this sample, this clone turned up once. The CDR3: CASSLTDRAGQYF. CDR3 in DNA: TGTGCCAGCAGCTTAACAGACAGGGCAGGGCAGTACTTC. The chain has TRBV7-8 and TRBJ2-7, with TRBD1 matching over 7 bases. The CDR3 has 13 residues. V trimming: 2 bases; J trimming: 9 bases; junction bases outside the gene matches: 7. The germline V gene has CDR1 SGHVS and CDR2 FQNEAQ. The full variable domain, its missing parts supplied by reference TRBV7-8 and TRBJ2-7, is GAGVSQSPRYKVAKRGQDVALRCDPISGHVSLFWYQQALGQGPEFLTYFQNEAQLDKSGLPSDRFFAERPEGSVSTLKIQRTQQEDSAVYLCASSLTDRAGQYFGPGTRLTVT.

The rearrangement uses TRBV6-5 and TRBJ1-1; D is unresolved. Trimming shortened V by 5 bases and J by 5 bases, and 15 bases separated the two germline ends. The CDR3 length is 14 residues. The V gene's germline CDR1 is MNHEY and CDR2 SVGAGI. CDR3 sequence (DNA): TGTGCCAGCAGTAAGGCGGGTGGCGGAACTGAAGCTTTCTTT. This gives the protein CASSKAGGGTEAFF.

This clone was seen just once. The rearrangement uses TRBV4-2 and TRBJ2-3; 7 bases are shared with TRBD1. The CDR3 runs to 13 residues. J gave up 2 bases and V 8 bases, and 4 bases lay outside the gene matches. Germline V gene data show CDR1 as LGHNA and CDR2 as YNFKEQ. CDR3 DNA: TGTGCCAGCGGGACAGCAGACACAGATACGCAGTATTTT. It translates to CASGTADTDTQYF.

Written as DNA, the CDR3 is TGTGCCAGCAGCTTGGGACCGGGACAGGGAAGGGGGAGCGTGTATGGCTACACCTTC. Translating it yields CASSLGPGQGRGSVYGYTF. The chain recombines TRBV5-4 with TRBJ1-2, with TRBD1 identical over 9 bases. In germline, CDR1 is SGHNT, CDR2 YYREEE (reference sequence). The V and J ends lost 0 bases and 5 bases, in that order; junction bases with no gene match: 17. The CDR3 consists of 19 residues.

V gene TRBV7-2 combines with J gene TRBJ1-1; D might be TRBD1 (6 bases). Germline values: CDR1 SGHTA, CDR2 FQGNSA. The germline V and J ends were trimmed by 5 bases and 7 bases, with 17 bases remaining between them. The CDR3 loop spans 14 amino acids. CDR3 sequence: CASSPPGGGGEAFF. The CDR3 coding sequence is TGTGCCAGCAGCCCCCCAGGAGGGGGTGGTGAAGCTTTCTTT.

The J gene is TRBJ1-5, the V gene TRBV7-8; D gene uncertain. CDR1 and CDR2 (germline): SGHVS, FQNEAQ. V gave up 5 bases and J gave up 0 bases, with 17 bases separating them. The CDR3 has 17 amino acids. CDR3 DNA: TGTGCCAGCAGCCTATCTTCCACAGCCTATAGCAATCAGCCCCAGCATTTT. It specifies CASSLSSTAYSNQPQHF.

With respect to this clone: Additional DNA sequences in this sample encode the identical CDR3. This chain uses TRBV7-9 with TRBJ2-5; D may be TRBD1 (5 bases). V was shortened by 2 bases and J by 2 bases, with 6 bases between the two germline ends. This CDR3 has 13 residues. Germline CDR1 reads SEHNR; CDR2 reads FQNEAQ (reference sequence). CDR3 in DNA: TGTGCCAGCAGCTTAAGACAGCAAGAGACCCAGTACTTC. This codes for CASSLRQQETQYF.

The CDR3 spells CASSLGGGHNEQFF. In DNA, the CDR3 is TGCGCCAGCAGCTTGGGAGGGGGCCACAATGAGCAGTTCTTC. This chain links TRBV5-1 with TRBJ2-1, with 7 bases matching TRBD1. In germline, CDR1 is SGHRS, CDR2 YFSETQ. The CDR3 runs to 14 residues. The junction had 2 bases not matched to a gene; V was cut back by 0 bases and J by 5 bases.

The chain couples TRBV28 to TRBJ1-5; tentatively, D is TRBD1 (6 bases). Germline-derived CDR1 and CDR2 are MDHEN and SYDVKM. The CDR3 totals 16 residues. Trimming removed 4 bases at V and 6 bases at J, with 19 bases between. CDR3 sequence (DNA): TGTGCCAGCAGTTCGGGGGACACCGGGGGCACTCAGCCCCAGCATTTT. Protein: CASSSGDTGGTQPQHF. Drawing the rest from reference TRBV28 and TRBJ1-5, the complete variable domain is DVKVTQSSRYLVKRTGEKVFLECVQDMDHENMFWYRQDPGLGLRLIYFSYDVKMKEKGDIPEGYSVSREKKERFSLILESASTNQTSMYLCASSSGDTGGTQPQHFGDGTRLSIL.

This clone has a single count. The chain has TRBV6-6 and TRBJ1-2; TRBD1 agrees at 9 bases. CDR1 is MNHNY and CDR2 is SVGAGI in the germline V gene (reference sequence). The CDR3 sequence is 14 residues long. J was trimmed by 3 bases and V by 6 bases; bases with no gene match: 5. The CDR3 coding sequence is TGTGCCAGCAGAAGTGGGGACAGGGACTATGGCTACACCTTC. It translates to CASRSGDRDYGYTF.

The J gene is TRBJ1-5, the V gene TRBV2; D unresolved. V shed 3 bases and J shed 5 bases, with 5 bases lying between them. Germline assignment: CDR1 SNHLY and CDR2 FYNNEI. CDR3 size: 12 residues. The CDR3 coding sequence is TGTGCCAGCAGTGAGGACCATCAGCCCCAGCATTTT. Protein sequence: CASSEDHQPQHF.

The V and J genes are TRBV5-1 and TRBJ2-2; either TRBD1 or TRBD2 may supply D (6 bases each). Germline V lookup: CDR1 SGHRS, CDR2 YFSETQ. The CDR3 totals 15 residues. The V and J ends lost 2 bases and 3 bases respectively, with 11 bases between them. CDR3: CASSFGGFDTGELFF. CDR3 sequence (DNA): TGCGCCAGCAGCTTCGGGGGCTTCGACACCGGGGAGCTGTTTTTT. Using reference TRBV5-1 and TRBJ2-2 for the parts outside the CDR3, the full variable domain is KAGVTQTPRYLIKTRGQQVTLSCSPISGHRSVSWYQQTPGQGLQFLFEYFSETQRNKGNFPGRFSGRQFSNSRSEMNVSTLELGDSALYLCASSFGGFDTGELFFGEGSRLTVL.

The DNA for the CDR3 is TGTGCCAGCAACGGGGGGCCTCTCTATGGCTACACCTTC. Protein: CASNGGPLYGYTF. The chain joins TRBV6-5 to TRBJ1-2; weak D call: TRBD1 (6 bases). CDR1 MNHEY and CDR2 SVGAGI come from the germline V gene. The CDR3 is 13 amino acids. Trimming pared 7 bases from V and 4 bases from J, leaving 13 bases between.

The chain carries TRBV6-5 and TRBJ2-5; D remains ambiguous. Germline V gene sequence: CDR1 MNHEY, CDR2 SVGAGI. The CDR3 is 13 amino acids. Trimming pared 6 bases from V and 5 bases from J, leaving 13 bases between. CDR3 sequence (DNA): TGTGCCAGCAGCCCAAATCCCGGGGAGACCCAGTACTTC. This translates into CASSPNPGETQYF.

The rearrangement links TRBV6-5 to TRBJ2-1; D call uncertain. This CDR3 contains 13 residues. Germline loops: CDR1 MNHEY, CDR2 SVGAGI. Trimming shortened V by 0 bases and J by 7 bases, and 7 bases separated the two germline ends. The CDR3 DNA is TGTGCCAGCAGTTACTCGACGGTTAATGAGCAGTTCTTC. It translates to CASSYSTVNEQFF.

The rearrangement joins TRBV7-3 to TRBJ2-7; D unclear. Germline V gene data show CDR1 as SGHTA and CDR2 as FQGTGA. V lost 5 bases, J lost 2 bases, and 16 bases lay in between. CDR3 length: 15 amino acids. CDR3 nucleotide sequence: TGTGCCAGCAGCCCAGATTCGGATAGTCCCTACGAGCAGTACTTC. It is translated as CASSPDSDSPYEQYF.

The chain has TRBV6-6 and TRBJ1-1; D gene unclear. This CDR3 is 11 amino acids long. Germline V gene lookup returns CDR1 MNHNY and CDR2 SVGAGI (reference sequence). V lost 7 bases, J lost 11 bases, and 14 bases lay in between. In nucleotides, the CDR3 is TGTGCCAGCACCTTGGGGAGGGTTGCTTTCTTT. Its translation is CASTLGRVAFF.

V usage is TRBV9 and J usage is TRBJ2-5; D not certain. The J call is uncertain, as TRBJ2-7 better fits the DNA end. This CDR3 contains 13 residues. Germline values: CDR1 SGDLS, CDR2 YYNGEE. CDR3 region: CASSDVGEYEQYF. DNA for the CDR3: TGTGCCAGCAGCGACGTAGGAGAGTACGAGCAGTACTTC.

This clone was observed a few times. This chain joins TRBV5-6 and TRBJ1-1; no reliable D call. CDR1 and CDR2 from the germline V gene are SGHDT and YYEEEE. CDR3 length: 14 residues. V was cut by 3 bases and J by 2 bases, with 11 bases left in between. CDR3 nucleotides: TGTGCCAGCAGCTCGTGGGCAGCCAACACTGAAGCTTTCTTT. Amino acid sequence: CASSSWAANTEAFF.

The CDR3 reads CSAYRAGEQYF. The CDR3 bases are TGCAGTGCTTATAGGGCTGGCGAGCAGTACTTC. The genes are TRBV20-1 and TRBJ2-7; D is undetermined. Germline CDR1 DFQATT, CDR2 SNEGSKA (reference sequence). The V and J ends lost 5 bases and 6 bases respectively, with 11 bases between them. The length of the CDR3 is 11 residues.

A single count supports this clone. The chain employs TRBV2 and TRBJ2-7; 8 bases fit TRBD1. Trimming took 7 bases from V and 2 from J; bases not matched to a gene: 13. The CDR3 consists of 16 residues. CDR1 SNHLY and CDR2 FYNNEI come from the germline V gene. The CDR3 coding sequence is TGTGCCAGCACCCTCGCCGGCGGCAGGGGGCCCTACGAGCAGTACTTC. Its protein is CASTLAGGRGPYEQYF. Supplemented by reference TRBV2 and TRBJ2-7, the full variable domain reads EPEVTQTPSHQVTQMGQEVILRCVPISNHLYFYWYRQILGQKVEFLVSFYNNEISEKSEIFDDQFSVERPDGSNFTLKIRSTKLEDSAMYFCASTLAGGRGPYEQYFGPGTRLTVT.

The V gene is TRBV4-3, the J gene TRBJ2-7; D is perhaps TRBD1 (7 bases). The germline V gene has CDR1 LGHNA and CDR2 YSLEER. Trimming took 0 bases from V and 3 from J, leaving 15 bases between them. CDR3 length: 16 amino acids. The CDR3 loop is CASSQDSGGGFYEQYF. The CDR3, as DNA: TGCGCCAGCAGCCAAGATAGTGGAGGGGGCTTCTACGAGCAGTACTTC.

There are a few counts of this clone. The rearrangement uses TRBV25-1 and TRBJ1-1; tentatively, D is TRBD1 (5 bases). This CDR3 is 11 amino acids long. Trimming pared 3 bases from V and 8 bases from J, leaving 7 bases between. Germline-derived CDR1 and CDR2 are MGHDK and SYGVNS. The CDR3 DNA sequence: TGTGCCAGCAGTGACGGGGCCGAAGCTTTCTTT. It codes for CASSDGAEAFF.